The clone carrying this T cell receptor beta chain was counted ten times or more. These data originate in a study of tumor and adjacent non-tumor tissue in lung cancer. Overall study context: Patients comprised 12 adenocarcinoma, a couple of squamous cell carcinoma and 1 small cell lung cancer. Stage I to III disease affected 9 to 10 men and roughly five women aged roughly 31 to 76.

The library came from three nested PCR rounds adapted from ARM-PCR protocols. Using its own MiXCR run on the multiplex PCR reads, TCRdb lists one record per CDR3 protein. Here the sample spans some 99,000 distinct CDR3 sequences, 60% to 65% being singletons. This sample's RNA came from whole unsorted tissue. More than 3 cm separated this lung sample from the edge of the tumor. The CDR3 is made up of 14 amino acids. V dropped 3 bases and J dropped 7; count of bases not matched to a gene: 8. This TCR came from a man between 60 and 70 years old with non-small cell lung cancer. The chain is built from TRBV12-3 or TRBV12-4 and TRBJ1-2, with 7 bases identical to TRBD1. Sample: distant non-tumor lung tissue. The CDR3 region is CASSLVTGVGGYTF. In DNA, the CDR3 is TGTGCCAGCAGTTTGGTAACAGGGGTCGGTGGCTACACCTTC.